This T cell receptor (beta chain) was sequenced in a study of blood T cell repertoires in COVID-19. On the study more broadly: Acute-phase and convalescent COVID-19 samples originated in the United States, Italy and Spain. The analysed material was cDNA or gDNA that came from T cells, B-cell-depleted T cells, or PBMCs.

Methods used by the authors: Amplification from reference gene primers served as the basis for estimated nucleated cell counts. Profiled with immunoSEQ multiplex PCR; TCRdb holds only in-frame clones, not every one. The D gene and trimming were derived from the DNA, and the V and J assignments and clone size from that table. The data hold approximately 230,000 clones, with roughly 90% observed a single time. The germline V gene encodes CDR1 SEHNR and CDR2 FQNEAQ (reference sequence). This CDR3 spans 15 amino acids. Deletions cut 4 bases from V and 3 bases from J, with 13 bases between. The rearrangement uses TRBV7-9 and TRBJ2-1; perhaps TRBD2 as D (5 bases). This receptor was identified in a man aged 30-40 years who had recovered from COVID-19. Material for sequencing was peripheral blood. The CDR3 reads CASSSGLTIYNEQFF. CDR3 bases: TGTGCCAGCAGCTCTGGACTGACGATCTACAATGAGCAGTTCTTC.